This TCR beta chain was identified during a study of blood T cell repertoires in COVID-19. Participants were aged about 18 to 89 years, lived in about 26 US areas, and enrolled virtually. In the source study's methods: The authors estimated nucleated cell counts from reference gene primer amplification. Sequenced by immunoSEQ multiplex PCR; TCRdb stores in-frame clones only, minus some. That table supplies the V and J calls and clone size; D and trimming were determined from the DNA. The sample gives some 180,000 clones, around 80% of which show up once; 15% to 20% is in the top ten. V lost 6 bases to trimming and J lost 6 bases; unmatched junction nucleotides: 8. CDR1 is SEHNR and CDR2 is FQNEAQ in the germline V gene (reference sequence). CDR3 size: 16 residues.

The receptor's source is a woman in her sixties or seventies in a cohort exposed to, infected with or recovered from COVID-19 (not recorded which). The gene calls are TRBV7-9 and TRBJ2-2; 12 positions match TRBD2. The sequencing sample was made of PBMCs or T cells enriched from blood (not recorded which). CDR3 nucleotides: TGTGCCAGCAGACCCTCAGGACTAGCGGGATCCGGGGAGCTGTTTTTT. As protein: CASRPSGLAGSGELFF.